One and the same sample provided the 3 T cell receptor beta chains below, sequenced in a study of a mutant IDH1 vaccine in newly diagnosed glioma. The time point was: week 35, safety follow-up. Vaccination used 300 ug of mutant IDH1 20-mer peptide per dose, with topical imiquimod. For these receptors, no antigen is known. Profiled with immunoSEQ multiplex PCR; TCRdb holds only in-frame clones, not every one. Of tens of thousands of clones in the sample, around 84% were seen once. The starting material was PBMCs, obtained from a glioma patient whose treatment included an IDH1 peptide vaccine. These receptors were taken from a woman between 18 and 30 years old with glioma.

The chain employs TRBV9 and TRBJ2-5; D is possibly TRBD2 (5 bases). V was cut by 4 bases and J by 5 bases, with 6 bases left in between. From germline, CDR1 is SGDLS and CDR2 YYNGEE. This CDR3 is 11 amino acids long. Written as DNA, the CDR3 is TGTGCCAGCAGCCGCGGGGAGACCCAGTACTTC. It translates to CASSRGETQYF.

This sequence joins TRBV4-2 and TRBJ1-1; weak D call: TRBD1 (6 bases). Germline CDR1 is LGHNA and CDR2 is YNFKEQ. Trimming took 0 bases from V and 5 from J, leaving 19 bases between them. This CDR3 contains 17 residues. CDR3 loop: CASSQDSGGRGGTEAFF. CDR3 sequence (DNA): TGTGCCAGCAGCCAAGATTCCGGGGGGCGCGGAGGAACTGAAGCTTTCTTT.

The CDR3 DNA sequence: TGCGCCAGCAGCCAAGCCCCCGCCCAGGCGGGCGAGGACTACGAGCAGTACTTC. Residues: CASSQAPAQAGEDYEQYF. V and J are TRBV4-1 and TRBJ2-7; D may be TRBD2 (5 bases). Trimming stripped 1 base from V and 3 bases from J, with 22 bases between. The CDR3 is made up of 18 amino acids. The germline gives CDR1 MGHRA, CDR2 YSYEKL.